This record concerns one TCR beta chain sequence. This entry belongs to a study of blood T cell repertoires in COVID-19. Across the whole study: Acute-phase and convalescent COVID-19 samples originated in the United States, Italy and Spain.

The germline V gene encodes CDR1 MNHNS and CDR2 SASEGT. The germline V and J ends were trimmed by 1 base and 11 bases, with 14 bases remaining between them. The CDR3 covers 13 residues. Original analysis: Quantification of nucleated cells was approximated via reference gene primer amplification. Repertoires were generated with immunoSEQ multiplex PCR, while TCRdb's copy carries only in-frame clones and drops some. V, J and clone size are taken as reported in that table, and D and trimming were inferred from the DNA itself. The profile covers tens of thousands of clones, with about 90% appearing a single time and 9.3% taken by the ten largest.

The V call is TRBV6-1, the J call TRBJ1-1; no clear D gene. The sequencing input was peripheral blood. The receptor comes from a human donor in a cohort sampled during active COVID-19. This CDR3 is CASSEGVIAGAFF. CDR3 DNA sequence: TGTGCCAGCAGTGAAGGAGTGATAGCGGGGGCTTTCTTT.